The text below deals with one T cell receptor beta chain. This record belongs to a study of blood T cell repertoires in COVID-19. TCRdb keeps only in-frame clones here, not all; method: immunoSEQ multiplex PCR. The repertoire holds more than 50,000 clones, with 90% as singletons. The V gene's germline CDR1 is MDHEN and CDR2 SYDVKM. V was trimmed by 6 bases and J by 0 bases, leaving 8 bases between them. The CDR3 covers 13 residues. The chain links TRBV28 to TRBJ2-5; D uncertain. Input material: peripheral blood. The TCR was taken from a man aged 60 to 69 with active COVID-19. CDR3 sequence (DNA): TGTGCCAGCAGGGGCAAAAACCAAGAGACCCAGTACTTC. Translation: CASRGKNQETQYF. The variable domain in full, with the rest retrieved from reference TRBV28 and TRBJ2-5, is DVKVTQSSRYLVKRTGEKVFLECVQDMDHENMFWYRQDPGLGLRLIYFSYDVKMKEKGDIPEGYSVSREKKERFSLILESASTNQTSMYLCASRGKNQETQYFGPGTRLLVL.